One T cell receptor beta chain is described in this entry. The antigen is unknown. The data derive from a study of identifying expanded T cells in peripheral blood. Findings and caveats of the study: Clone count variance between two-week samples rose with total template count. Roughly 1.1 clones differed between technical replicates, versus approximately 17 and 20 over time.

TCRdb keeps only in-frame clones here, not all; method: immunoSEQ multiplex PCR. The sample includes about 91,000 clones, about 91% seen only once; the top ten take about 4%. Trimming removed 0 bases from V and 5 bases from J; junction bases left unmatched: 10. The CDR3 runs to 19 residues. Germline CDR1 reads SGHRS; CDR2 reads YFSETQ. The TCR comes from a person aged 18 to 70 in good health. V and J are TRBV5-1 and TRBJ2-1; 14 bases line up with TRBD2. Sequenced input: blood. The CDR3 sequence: CASSLVGLAGGLSDNEQFF. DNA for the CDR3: TGCGCCAGCAGCTTGGTTGGACTAGCGGGAGGCCTATCTGACAATGAGCAGTTCTTC.